Detailed here is one TCR beta chain. Its antigen is still unknown. Included in the TCR beta cDNA libraries were unique molecular identifiers. A single record per CDR3 protein comes from TCRdb applying MiXCR to the PCR reads. The sample carries around 710,000 distinct CDR3 sequences, 40% to 55% recorded once. This sample stems from a study of post-analysis software for immune sequencing data. In the study overall: Some patients lacked subtype; others had relapsing-remitting, secondary progressive or progressive-relapsing disease.

Whole-study results and caveats: Roughly five TRBV segments appeared more often in patients than in controls, and TRBV5-6, TRBV5-1 and TRBV20-1 were among these. For normalized Chao1 diversity, multiple sclerosis patients scored significantly lower than controls did.

The ends were cut back, 0 bases at V and 0 bases at J, with 7 bases in the middle. The germline V gene has CDR1 LGHNA and CDR2 YNFKEQ. This CDR3 region has 15 residues. The chain has TRBV4-2 and TRBJ2-3; D call uncertain. The clonotype was recovered from a girl between 5 and 17 years old with multiple sclerosis. Specimen: blood. CDR3 region: CASSQDQASTDTQYF. CDR3 DNA sequence: TGTGCCAGCAGCCAAGACCAGGCGAGCACAGATACGCAGTATTTT.